The 8 T cell receptor beta chains in this list originate from one sample, sequenced in a study of post-analysis software for immune sequencing data. Study-level points and caveats: Relative to controls, patients had about 5 TRBV segments at higher frequency, with TRBV5-6, TRBV5-1 and TRBV20-1 among these.

These TCRs are of unknown antigen specificity. Prepared TCR beta cDNA libraries contained unique molecular identifiers. TCRdb reprocessed the PCR reads via MiXCR and lists one record per CDR3 protein. The data hold hundreds of thousands of distinct CDR3 sequences, with 25% to 30% observed a single time. Sequenced sample: blood. These receptor sequences come from a girl aged 5 to 17 with multiple sclerosis.

Concerning this clonotype: The conserved final phenylalanine or tryptophan is absent from the CDR3, which likely points to a read error. The genes are TRBV10-1 and TRBJ2-7, with TRBD2 identical over 7 bases. V lost 3 bases and J lost 0; bases outside the gene matches: 2. This CDR3 contains 14 residues. Per the germline V gene, CDR1 is WNHNN and CDR2 is SYGVQD (reference sequence). The CDR3 nucleotides are TGCGCCAGCAGTGACCGGGGGGTCTCCTACGAGCAGTACTGC. Residues: CASSDRGVSYEQYC.

This clonotype has more than one count but fewer than ten. This chain connects TRBV7-6 to TRBJ2-6; no clear D gene. Trimming cost V 4 bases and J 0 bases, with 16 bases left between them. This CDR3 is built from 18 residues. From germline, CDR1 is SGHVS and CDR2 FNYEAQ. This chain's CDR3 is CASSSMVGESSGANVLTF. DNA for the CDR3: TGTGCCAGCAGCTCGATGGTGGGTGAGAGCTCTGGGGCCAACGTCCTGACTTTC.

This clonotype was detected many times. This chain connects TRBV27 to TRBJ2-5, with a tentative D call TRBD1 (5 bases). Germline lookup yields CDR1 MNHEY and CDR2 SMNVEV (reference sequence). The CDR3 has 13 amino acids. Trimming shortened V by 5 bases and J by 5 bases, and 12 bases separated the two germline ends. The CDR3 loop reads CASSPRGRETQYF. The CDR3, as DNA: TGTGCCAGCAGTCCTAGGGGTCGCGAGACCCAGTACTTC.

This sequence joins TRBV20-1 and TRBJ2-1, with 8 bases that match TRBD1. The CDR3 has 14 amino acids. V was pared by 3 bases and J by 9 bases, with 10 bases of the junction left unmatched. Per germline, CDR1 DFQATT and CDR2 SNEGSKA (reference sequence). The DNA for the CDR3 is TGCAGTGCTAGCTCAGGGGGCGCTCCCGGTGAGCAGTTCTTC. It yields the protein CSASSGGAPGEQFF.

This clonotype has ten or more counts. This chain connects TRBV15 to TRBJ2-5; no firm D call. V lost 8 bases and J lost 1, with 2 bases in between. The germline CDR1 and CDR2 sequences are LNHNV and YYDKDF (reference sequence). The CDR3 length is 10 residues. The CDR3 protein is CATGQETQYF. The CDR3 nucleotides are TGTGCCACCGGCCAAGAGACCCAGTACTTC.

This clonotype came up a few times. The J gene is TRBJ2-1, the V gene TRBV20-1, with D possibly TRBD2 on 7 matching bases. V was cut by 1 base and J by 6 bases, with 22 bases left in between. The CDR3 is made up of 17 amino acids. Germline lookup yields CDR1 DFQATT and CDR2 SNEGSKA (reference sequence). The CDR3 bases are TGCAGTGCTAGAGCCGGGGGGCAGTTGACCTTTCGCAATGAGCAGTTCTTC. It encodes CSARAGGQLTFRNEQFF.

The V and J genes are TRBV20-1 and TRBJ1-1, with TRBD1 matching over 11 bases. In germline, CDR1 is DFQATT, CDR2 SNEGSKA (reference sequence). The ends lost 7 bases at V and 10 bases at J; junction bases unmatched: 8. The CDR3 runs to 12 residues. CDR3 in amino acids: CSVTDRGLVAFF. CDR3 nucleotide sequence: TGCAGTGTCACGGACAGGGGGCTGGTAGCTTTCTTT.

This clonotype was seen more than once but under ten times. The genes are TRBV6-1 and TRBJ2-1; 12 nucleotides align to TRBD2. From germline, CDR1 is MNHNS and CDR2 SASEGT. The CDR3 extends over 19 amino acids. V was clipped by 6 bases and J by 7 bases; unmatched bases: 19. DNA for the CDR3: TGTGCCAGCAGGCAGACGAGGGGGCTAGCGGGAGGGAGGGGGAATGAGCAGTTCTTC. This gives the protein CASRQTRGLAGGRGNEQFF.